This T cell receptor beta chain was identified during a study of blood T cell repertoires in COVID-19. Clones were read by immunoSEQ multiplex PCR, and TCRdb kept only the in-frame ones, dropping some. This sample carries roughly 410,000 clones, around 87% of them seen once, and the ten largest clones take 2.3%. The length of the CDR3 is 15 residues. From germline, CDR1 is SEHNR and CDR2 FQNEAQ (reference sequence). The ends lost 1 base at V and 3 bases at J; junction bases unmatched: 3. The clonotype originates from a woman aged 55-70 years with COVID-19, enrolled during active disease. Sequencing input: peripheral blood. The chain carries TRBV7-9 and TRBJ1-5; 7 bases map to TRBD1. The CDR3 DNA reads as TGTGCCAGCAGCTTAGGCAGGGGGGACAATCAGCCCCAGCATTTT. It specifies CASSLGRGDNQPQHF.